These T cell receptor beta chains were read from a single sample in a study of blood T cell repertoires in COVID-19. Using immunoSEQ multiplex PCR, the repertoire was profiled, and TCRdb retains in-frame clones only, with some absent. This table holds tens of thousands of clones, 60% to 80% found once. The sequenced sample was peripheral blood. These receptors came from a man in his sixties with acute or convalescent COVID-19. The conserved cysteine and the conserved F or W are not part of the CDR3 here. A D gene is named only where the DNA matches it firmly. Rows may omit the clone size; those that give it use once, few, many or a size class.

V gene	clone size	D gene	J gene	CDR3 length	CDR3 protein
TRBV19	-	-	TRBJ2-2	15	ASSIVALGASTGELF
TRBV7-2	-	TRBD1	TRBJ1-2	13	ASSTRQGNNYGYT
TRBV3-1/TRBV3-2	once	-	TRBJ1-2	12	ASSLITGSYGYT
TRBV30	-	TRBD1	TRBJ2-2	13	AWTRGLGDTGELF
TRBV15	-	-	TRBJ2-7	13	ATSRDRTAPYEQY
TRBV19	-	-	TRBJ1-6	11	ASRSSYNSPLH
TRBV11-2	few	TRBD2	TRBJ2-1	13	ASSLWRGGPNEQF
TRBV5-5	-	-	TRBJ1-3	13	ASSLIAVSGNTIY
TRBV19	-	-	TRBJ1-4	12	ASTGTQGGEKLF
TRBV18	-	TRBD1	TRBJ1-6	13	ASSPGQADNSPLH
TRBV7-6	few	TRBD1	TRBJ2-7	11	ASSETGSYEQY